This T cell receptor beta chain originates from a study of T cells after yellow fever vaccination. Study-level points and caveats: Compared with primary, the secondary response was weaker and peaked at day 5, not 15. The booster response re-showed most primary clones: over 95% CD4, around 85% CD8.

This CDR3 comprises 12 residues. CDR1 and CDR2 (germline): DFQATT, SNEGSKA (reference sequence). Trimming removed 8 bases from V and 8 bases from J, with 13 bases in between. At least ten counts were recorded for this clonotype. Its antigen is not identified. For TCR, cDNA came from 5'RACE template switching, which added a universal primer site and UMIs. TCRdb itself ran the 5' RACE reads through MiXCR, one entry per CDR3 protein. The table includes about 320,000 distinct CDR3 sequences, over 3.5% detected once. This clonotype was obtained from a man aged 18 to 30 who received the YFV17D yellow fever vaccine. The sample consisted of PBMCs, taken 15 days after the yellow fever booster vaccination. This sequence joins TRBV20-1 and TRBJ1-6; D is undetermined. In nucleotides, the CDR3 is TGCAGTATCGGGCAAAGGGATTCACCCCTCCACTTT. Protein product: CSIGQRDSPLHF.